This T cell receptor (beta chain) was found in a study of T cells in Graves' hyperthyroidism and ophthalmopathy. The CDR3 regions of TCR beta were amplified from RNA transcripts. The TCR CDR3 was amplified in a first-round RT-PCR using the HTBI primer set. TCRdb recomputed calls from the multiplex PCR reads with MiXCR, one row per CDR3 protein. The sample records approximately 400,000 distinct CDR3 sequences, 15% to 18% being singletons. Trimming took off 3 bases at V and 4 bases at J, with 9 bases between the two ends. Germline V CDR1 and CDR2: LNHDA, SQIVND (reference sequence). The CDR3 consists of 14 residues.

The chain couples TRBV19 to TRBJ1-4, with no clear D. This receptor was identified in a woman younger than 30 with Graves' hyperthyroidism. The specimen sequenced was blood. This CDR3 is CASSMWAGNEKLFF. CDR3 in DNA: TGTGCCAGTAGTATGTGGGCGGGTAATGAAAAACTGTTTTTT.